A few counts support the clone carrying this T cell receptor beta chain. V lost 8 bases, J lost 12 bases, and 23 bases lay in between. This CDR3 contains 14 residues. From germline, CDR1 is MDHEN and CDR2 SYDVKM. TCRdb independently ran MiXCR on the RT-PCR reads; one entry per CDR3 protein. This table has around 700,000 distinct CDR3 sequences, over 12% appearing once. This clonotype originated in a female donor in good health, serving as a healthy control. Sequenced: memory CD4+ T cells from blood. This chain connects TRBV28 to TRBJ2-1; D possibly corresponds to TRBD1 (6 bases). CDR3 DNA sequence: TGTGCCAGCGATCAGTCCGGGACAAGCTCCGGGCAGTTCTTC. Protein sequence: CASDQSGTSSGQFF.